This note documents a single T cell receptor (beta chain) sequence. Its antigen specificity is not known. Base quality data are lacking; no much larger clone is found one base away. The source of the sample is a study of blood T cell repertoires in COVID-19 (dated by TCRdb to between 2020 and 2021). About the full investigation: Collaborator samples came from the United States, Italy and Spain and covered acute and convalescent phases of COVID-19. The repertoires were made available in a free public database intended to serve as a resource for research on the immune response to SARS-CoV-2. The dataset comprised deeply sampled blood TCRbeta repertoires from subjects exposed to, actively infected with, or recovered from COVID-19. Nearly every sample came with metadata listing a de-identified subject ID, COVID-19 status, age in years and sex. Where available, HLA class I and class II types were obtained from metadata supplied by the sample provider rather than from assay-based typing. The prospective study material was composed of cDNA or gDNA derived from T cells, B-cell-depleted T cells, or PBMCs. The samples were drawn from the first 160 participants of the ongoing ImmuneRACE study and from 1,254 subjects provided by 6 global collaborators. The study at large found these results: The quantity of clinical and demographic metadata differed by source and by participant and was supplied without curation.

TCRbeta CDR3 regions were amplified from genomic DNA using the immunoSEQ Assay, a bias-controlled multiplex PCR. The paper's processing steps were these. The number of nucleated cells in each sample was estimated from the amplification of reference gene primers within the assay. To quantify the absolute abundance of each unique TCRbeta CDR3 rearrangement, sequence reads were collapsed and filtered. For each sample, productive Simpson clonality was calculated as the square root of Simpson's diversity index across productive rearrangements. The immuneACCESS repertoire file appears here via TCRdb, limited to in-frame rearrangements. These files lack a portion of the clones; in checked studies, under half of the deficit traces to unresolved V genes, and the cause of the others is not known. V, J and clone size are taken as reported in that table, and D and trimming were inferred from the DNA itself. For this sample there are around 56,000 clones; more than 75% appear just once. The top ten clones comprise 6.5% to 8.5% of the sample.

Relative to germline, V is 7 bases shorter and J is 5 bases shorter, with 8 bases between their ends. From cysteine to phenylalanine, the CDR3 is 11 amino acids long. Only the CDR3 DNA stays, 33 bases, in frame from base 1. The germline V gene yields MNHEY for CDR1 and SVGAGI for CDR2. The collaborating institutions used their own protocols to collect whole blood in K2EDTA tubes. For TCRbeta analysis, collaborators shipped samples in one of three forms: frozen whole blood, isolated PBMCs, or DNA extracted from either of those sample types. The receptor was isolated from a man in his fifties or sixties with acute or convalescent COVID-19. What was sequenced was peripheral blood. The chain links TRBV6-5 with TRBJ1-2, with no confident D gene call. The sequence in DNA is TGTGCCAGCACGGAGCGATATGGCTACACCTTC. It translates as CASTERYGYTF.